This TCR beta chain derives from a study of blood T cell repertoires in COVID-19. On the study more broadly: Donors in the United States, Italy and Spain gave samples during acute or convalescent COVID-19. PBMCs, B-cell-depleted T cells, or T cells provided the cDNA or gDNA that made up the material.

Trimming shortened V by 8 bases and J by 6 bases, and 22 bases separated the two germline ends. Germline CDR1 reads LNHNV; CDR2 reads YYDKDF (reference sequence). CDR3 length equals 15 residues. As processed by the authors: The assay estimated nucleated cells by amplifying reference gene primers. Profiling relied on immunoSEQ multiplex PCR, and the TCRdb table lists in-frame clones only, not all of them. V and J calls and clone size are given by that table; D and trimming were obtained from the DNA. The data show 150,000 to 200,000 clones, 83% seen once. Sequencing used peripheral blood. The sequence derives from a human donor in a cohort sampled during active COVID-19. This chain connects TRBV15 to TRBJ1-2; D perhaps matches TRBD1 (6 bases). This CDR3 reads CATAENGGARHGYTF. The CDR3 nucleotides are TGTGCCACCGCCGAGAATGGGGGCGCACGCCATGGCTACACCTTC.